The entry that follows covers one TCR beta chain sequence. Its target is not known. The data are from a study of post-analysis software for immune sequencing data. Whole-study results and caveats: Several TRBV segments were more frequent in patients than controls; TRBV5-6, TRBV5-1 and TRBV20-1 belonged to this group. Comparison with controls showed significantly lower normalized Chao1 diversity in multiple sclerosis patients.

Built from TCR beta cDNA, the libraries had unique molecular identifiers in them. TCRdb reprocessed the PCR reads via MiXCR and lists one record per CDR3 protein. The profile shows 750,000 to 900,000 distinct CDR3 sequences, 46% of them singletons. Trimming stripped 2 bases from V and 1 base from J, with 9 bases between. CDR3 length: 15 amino acids. The receptor's source is a girl aged 5-17 years with multiple sclerosis. Material for sequencing was blood. The chain couples TRBV12-3 or TRBV12-4 to TRBJ2-1; D ambiguous. The CDR3 protein is CASSLLPGSYNEQFF. The CDR3 DNA reads as TGTGCCAGCAGTTTACTGCCCGGATCCTACAATGAGCAGTTCTTC.